This T cell receptor (beta chain) was sequenced for a study of OX40 agonist ivuxolimab in advanced cancers. Only in-frame clones appear in the TCRdb table, and some are missing; sequencing was by immunoSEQ multiplex PCR. The sample includes 48,000 or so clones, roughly 83% of them seen just once. Here the sequenced sample was CD4+ or CD8+ T cells sorted from blood, taken in a trial of the OX40 agonist ivuxolimab. The source of this sequence is an adult with an advanced solid tumor such as melanoma, head and neck, liver or kidney cancer.

CDR3 sequence: CASSIDPRTAPRDALHF. The DNA for the CDR3 is TGTGCCAGTAGTATAGATCCCCGGACAGCACCGCGAGATGCCCTCCACTTT. V and J are TRBV19 and TRBJ1-6, with a possible D match to TRBD1 (6 bases). The CDR3 sequence is 17 residues long. CDR1 is LNHDA, CDR2 SQIVND, per germline (reference sequence). V lost 0 bases, J lost 14 bases, and 23 bases lay in between.